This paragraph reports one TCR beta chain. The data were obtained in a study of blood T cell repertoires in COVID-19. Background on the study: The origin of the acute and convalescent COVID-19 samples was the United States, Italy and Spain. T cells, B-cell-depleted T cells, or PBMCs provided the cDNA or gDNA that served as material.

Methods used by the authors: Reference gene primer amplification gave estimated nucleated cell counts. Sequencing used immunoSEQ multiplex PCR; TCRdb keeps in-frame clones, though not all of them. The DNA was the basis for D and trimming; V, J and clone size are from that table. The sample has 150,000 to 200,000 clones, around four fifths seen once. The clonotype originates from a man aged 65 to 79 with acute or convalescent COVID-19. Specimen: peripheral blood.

The CDR3 sequence: CASSLTGEYSPLHF. The CDR3 DNA is TGTGCCAGCAGTTTGACAGGGGAGTATTCACCCCTCCACTTT. The chain couples TRBV27 to TRBJ1-6; 8 nucleotides match TRBD1. The V gene's germline CDR1 is MNHEY and CDR2 SMNVEV (reference sequence). The CDR3 runs to 14 residues. Unmatched junction bases numbered 3, after V lost 3 bases and J lost 8 bases.